This TCR beta chain was documented in a study of OX40 agonist ivuxolimab in advanced cancers. Study-level results: At 0.1 to 3.0 mg/kg, CD4+ and CD8+ blood T cells expanded clonally by week 6.

Sequencing was performed with immunoSEQ multiplex PCR; in TCRdb, only in-frame clones are kept and a portion is missing. The table includes roughly 45,000 clones, around 86% detected once. Regarding this clone: Its target is unknown.

This clonotype originated in an adult with an advanced solid tumor such as melanoma, head and neck, liver or kidney cancer. The material sequenced was CD4+ or CD8+ T cells sorted from blood, taken in a trial of the OX40 agonist ivuxolimab.

In nucleotides, the CDR3 is TGTGCCTGGAGAGGCAGCCCGGATAAAGAAAACACCATATATTTT. Its protein is CAWRGSPDKENTIYF. The V and J genes are TRBV30 and TRBJ1-3; D is undetermined. This CDR3 has 15 residues. The germline CDR1 and CDR2 sequences are GTSNPN and SVGIG (reference sequence). V was cut by 3 bases and J by 6 bases, with 18 bases left in between.